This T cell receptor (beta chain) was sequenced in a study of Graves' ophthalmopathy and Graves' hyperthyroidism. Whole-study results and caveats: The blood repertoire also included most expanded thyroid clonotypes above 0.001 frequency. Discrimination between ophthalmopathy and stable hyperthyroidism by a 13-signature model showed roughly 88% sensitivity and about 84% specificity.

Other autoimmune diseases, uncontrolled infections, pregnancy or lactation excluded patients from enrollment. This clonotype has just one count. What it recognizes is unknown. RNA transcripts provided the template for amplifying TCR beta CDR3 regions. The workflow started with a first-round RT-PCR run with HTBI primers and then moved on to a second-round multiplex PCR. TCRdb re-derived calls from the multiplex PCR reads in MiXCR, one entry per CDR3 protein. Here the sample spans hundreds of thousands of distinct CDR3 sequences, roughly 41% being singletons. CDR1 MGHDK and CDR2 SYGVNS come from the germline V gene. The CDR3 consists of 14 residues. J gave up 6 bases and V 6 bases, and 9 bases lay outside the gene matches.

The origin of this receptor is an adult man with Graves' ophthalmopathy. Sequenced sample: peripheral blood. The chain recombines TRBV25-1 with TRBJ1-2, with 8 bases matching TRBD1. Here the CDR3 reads CASSLETGDHGYTF. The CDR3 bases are TGTGCCAGCAGCTTAGAGACAGGGGACCATGGCTACACCTTC.